This entry features one T cell receptor beta chain sequence. The target antigen is unknown. The data were taken from a study of cytomegalovirus exposure and HLA in healthy donors. Findings and caveats of the study: Sequence variants that were highly shared formed a cluster that was likely a sequencing artifact. Productive rates of about 90% or about 30% were seen for most TCR beta V segments in an earlier analysis.

Primers included in the PCR were 60 Vbeta and 13 Jbeta primers. Method: immunoSEQ multiplex PCR; TCRdb's copy keeps in-frame clones and lacks some. The sample table includes around 190,000 clones. The V gene's germline CDR1 is MNHEY and CDR2 SMNVEV (reference sequence). V shed 6 bases and J shed 4 bases, with 15 bases lying between them. The CDR3 is 14 residues long. Sequenced sample: PBMCs. The receptor was isolated from a woman aged 30 to 39 in good health and CMV-seropositive. This rearrangement joins TRBV27 to TRBJ1-1, with D tentatively TRBD1 (6 bases). CDR3 protein: CASRLNRVSTEAFF. CDR3 coding DNA: TGTGCCAGCAGGTTGAACAGGGTGAGCACTGAAGCTTTCTTT.